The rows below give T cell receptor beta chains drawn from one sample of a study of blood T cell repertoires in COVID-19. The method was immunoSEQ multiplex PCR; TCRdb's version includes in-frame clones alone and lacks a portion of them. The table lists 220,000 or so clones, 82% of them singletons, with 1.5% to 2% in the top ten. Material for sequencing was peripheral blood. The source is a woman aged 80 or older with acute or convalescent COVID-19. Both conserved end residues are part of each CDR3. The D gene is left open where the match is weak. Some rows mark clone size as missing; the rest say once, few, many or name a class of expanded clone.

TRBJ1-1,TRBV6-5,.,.,TGTGCCAGCAGCCGACCCGAGGGAGGGAACACTGAAGCTTTCTTT,CASSRPEGGNTEAFF
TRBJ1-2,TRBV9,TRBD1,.,TGTGCCAGCAGCGTAGTCCCTACAGGGGGAGGAGGGAGCTACACCTTC,CASSVVPTGGGGSYTF
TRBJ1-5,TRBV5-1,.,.,TGCGCCAGCAGCTTGGAGGGGTCGGGCAATCAGCCCCAGCATTTT,CASSLEGSGNQPQHF
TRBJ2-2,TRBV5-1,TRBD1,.,TGCGCCAGCACCAAAACCGGGACAGAAGGCACCGGGGAGCTGTTTTTT,CASTKTGTEGTGELFF
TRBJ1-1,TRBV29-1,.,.,TGCAGCGTCCAAAGGCGGGGTCGGGCCACTGAAGCTTTCTTT,CSVQRRGRATEAFF
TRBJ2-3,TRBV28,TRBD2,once,TGTGCCAGCAGTCGGCGGGAGGGTAGCACAGATACGCAGTATTTT,CASSRREGSTDTQYF
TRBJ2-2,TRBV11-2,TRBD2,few,TGTGCCAGCAGCACCCGGACTAGCGGGGTCGTAGGGGAGCTGTTTTTT,CASSTRTSGVVGELFF
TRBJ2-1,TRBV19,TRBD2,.,TGTGCCAGCGCGGGGGAGGGTTACAATGAGCAGTTCTTC,CASAGEGYNEQFF
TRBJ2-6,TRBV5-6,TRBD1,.,TGTGCCAGCAGCGGAACAGGGGCCGGGGCCAACGTCCTGACTTTC,CASSGTGAGANVLTF
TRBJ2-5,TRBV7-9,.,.,TGTGCCAGCAGCTTAGATGTCCTTCAAGAGACCCAGTACTTC,CASSLDVLQETQYF
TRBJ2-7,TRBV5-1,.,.,TGCGCCAGCAGCGGTGGGACATCCTACGAGCAGTACTTC,CASSGGTSYEQYF
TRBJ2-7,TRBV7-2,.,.,TGTGCCAGCAGCTTAGCGCCAAGCGACAGCTCCTACGAGCAGTACTTC,CASSLAPSDSSYEQYF
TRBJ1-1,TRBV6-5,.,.,TGTGCCAGCGCAAGTTGGGCGATGAACACTGAAGCTTTCTTT,CASASWAMNTEAFF
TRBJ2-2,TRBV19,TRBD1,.,TGTGCCAGTAGCGGACAGGGGAAGAAAACCGGGGAGCTGTTTTTT,CASSGQGKKTGELFF
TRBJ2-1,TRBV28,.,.,TGTGCCAGCAGTCAGACGGCTAGCTCCTACAATGAGCAGTTCTTC,CASSQTASSYNEQFF
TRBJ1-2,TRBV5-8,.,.,TGTGCCAGCAGCAAACGGTCACGGGGCTACACCTTC,CASSKRSRGYTF
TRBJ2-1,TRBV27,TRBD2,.,TGTGCCAGCACCCTAGCGGGACTATACAATGAGCAGTTCTTC,CASTLAGLYNEQFF
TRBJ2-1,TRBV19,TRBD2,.,TGTGCCAGTAGTCCCCGGGAGCGGGAGGTCGATGAGCAGTTCTTC,CASSPREREVDEQFF
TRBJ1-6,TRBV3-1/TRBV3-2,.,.,TGTGCCAGCAGCCAGGAGGTCGGGAGGCTAGGGAATTCACCCCTCCACTTT,CASSQEVGRLGNSPLHF
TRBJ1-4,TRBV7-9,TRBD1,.,TGTGCCAGCAGCCAGGGACAGGATGAAAAACTGTTTTTT,CASSQGQDEKLFF
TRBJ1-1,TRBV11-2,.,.,TGTGCCAGCAGCTCAGGGGTTTACACTGAAGCTTTCTTT,CASSSGVYTEAFF
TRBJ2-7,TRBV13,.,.,TGTGCCAGCAGCTCGGACTTGAGTGGGGAGCAGTACTTC,CASSSDLSGEQYF
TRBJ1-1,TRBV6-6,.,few,TGTGCCAGCAGAACCAGGGAGGGGACTGAAGCTTTCTTT,CASRTREGTEAFF
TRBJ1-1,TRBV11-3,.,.,TGTGCCAGCAGCTTAGTAATCGAGGTGGACACTGAAGCTTTCTTT,CASSLVIEVDTEAFF
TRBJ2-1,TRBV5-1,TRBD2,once,TGCGCCAGCACCCCACTCCCTCCAGGAACTAGCGGGGACAATGAGCAGTTCTTC,CASTPLPPGTSGDNEQFF
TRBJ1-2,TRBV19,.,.,TGTGCCAGTAGTCCGCGGGGGGGTAGCTATGGCTACACCTTC,CASSPRGGSYGYTF
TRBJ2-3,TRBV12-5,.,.,TGTGCTAGTGGTTTGGCCCTTCGGAGCACAGATACGCAGTATTTT,CASGLALRSTDTQYF
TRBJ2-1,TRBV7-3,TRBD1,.,TGTGCCAGCAGCTCTACCGGGACAGAGTCCTACAATGAGCAGTTCTTC,CASSSTGTESYNEQFF
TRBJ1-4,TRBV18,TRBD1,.,TGTGCCAGCTCACCAGGACAGGGAGGTGGTGAAAAACTGTTTTTT,CASSPGQGGGEKLFF
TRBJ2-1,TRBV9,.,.,TGTGCCAGCAGCGTAGTGGACAGCTCCTACAATGAGCAGTTCTTC,CASSVVDSSYNEQFF
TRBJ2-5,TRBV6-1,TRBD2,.,TGTGCCAGCAGTGAGGGACTAGCGGGGGACCAAGAGACCCAGTACTTC,CASSEGLAGDQETQYF
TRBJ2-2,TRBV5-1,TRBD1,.,TGCGCCAGCAGGATGGGACAGCCGAACACCGGGGAGCTGTTTTTT,CASRMGQPNTGELFF
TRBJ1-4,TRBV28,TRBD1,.,TGTGCCAGCAGTTCCCGGGGCAGGGGGAGAGAGGCTAATGAAAAACTGTTTTTT,CASSSRGRGREANEKLFF
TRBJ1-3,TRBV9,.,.,TGTGCCAGCAGCGACGAGGAGCGCTCTGGAAACACCATATATTTT,CASSDEERSGNTIYF
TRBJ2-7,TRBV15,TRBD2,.,TGTGCCACCAGCAGAGCCTCCGGGCTAGCGGGACAAATGGGGATAATTGAGTACTTC,CATSRASGLAGQMGIIEYF
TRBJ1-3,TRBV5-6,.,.,TGTGCCAGCAGCTTGATTAGGGGATACGGAAACACCATATATTTT,CASSLIRGYGNTIYF
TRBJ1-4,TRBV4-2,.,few,TGTGCCAGCAGCCAAGGCACGACAGGTGCAACTAATGAAAAACTGTTTTTT,CASSQGTTGATNEKLFF